This TCR beta chain was sequenced for a study of blood T cells in healthy people across ages. This clonotype was observed at least ten times. For the second PCR, which ran for about 6 to 12 cycles, a sample-barcoded 5' primer and a J-beta primer mix were used. TCRdb re-called the 5' RACE reads with MiXCR, one entry per CDR3 protein. In the table there are 850,000 to 950,000 distinct CDR3 sequences, around 30% of which are singletons. Germline values: CDR1 SEHNR, CDR2 FQNEAQ (reference sequence). Trimming took off 5 bases at V and 3 bases at J, with 20 bases between the two ends. The length of the CDR3 is 17 residues.

This sequence originates from a woman aged 80 or older in good health. The J gene is TRBJ1-5, the V gene TRBV7-9, with D perhaps TRBD1 (6 bases). The source material was blood. The CDR3 coding sequence is TGTGCCAGCAGCCCAGGGGTGGGCGATGTGGACAATCAGCCCCAGCATTTT. Its protein is CASSPGVGDVDNQPQHF.